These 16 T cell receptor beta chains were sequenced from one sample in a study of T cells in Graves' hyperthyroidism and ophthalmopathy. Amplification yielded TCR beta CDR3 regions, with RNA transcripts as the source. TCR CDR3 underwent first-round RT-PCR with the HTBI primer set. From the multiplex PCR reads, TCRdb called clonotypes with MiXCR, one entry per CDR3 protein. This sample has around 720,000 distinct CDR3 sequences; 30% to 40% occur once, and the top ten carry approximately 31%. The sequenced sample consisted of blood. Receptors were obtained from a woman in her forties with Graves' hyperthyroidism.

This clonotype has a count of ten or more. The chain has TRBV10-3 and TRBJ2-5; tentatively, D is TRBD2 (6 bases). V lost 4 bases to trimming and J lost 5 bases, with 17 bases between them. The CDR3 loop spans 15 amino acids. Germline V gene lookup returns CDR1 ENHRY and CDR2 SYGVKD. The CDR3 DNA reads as TGTGCCATCAGTGGTGGGGGAGGAGGTTTGGAGACCCAGTACTTC. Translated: CAISGGGGGLETQYF.

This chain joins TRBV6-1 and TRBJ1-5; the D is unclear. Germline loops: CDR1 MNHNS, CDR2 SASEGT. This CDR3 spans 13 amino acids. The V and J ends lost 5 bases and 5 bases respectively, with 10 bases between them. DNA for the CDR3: TGTGCCAGCAGTAAAGTGAAATATCAGCCCCAGCATTTT. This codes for CASSKVKYQPQHF.

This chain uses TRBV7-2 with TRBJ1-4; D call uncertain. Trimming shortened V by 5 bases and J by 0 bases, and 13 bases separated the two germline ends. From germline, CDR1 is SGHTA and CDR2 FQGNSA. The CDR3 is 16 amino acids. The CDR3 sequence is CASSPVISPTNEKLFF. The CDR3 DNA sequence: TGTGCCAGCAGCCCGGTTATTTCCCCAACTAATGAAAAACTGTTTTTT.

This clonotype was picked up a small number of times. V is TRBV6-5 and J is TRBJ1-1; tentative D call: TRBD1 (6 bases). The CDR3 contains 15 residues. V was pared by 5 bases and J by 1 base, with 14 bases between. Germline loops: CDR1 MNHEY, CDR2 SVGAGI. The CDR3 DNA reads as TGTGCCAGCAGTCCCCATGGGGGGCCGAACACTGAAGCTTTCTTT. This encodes CASSPHGGPNTEAFF.

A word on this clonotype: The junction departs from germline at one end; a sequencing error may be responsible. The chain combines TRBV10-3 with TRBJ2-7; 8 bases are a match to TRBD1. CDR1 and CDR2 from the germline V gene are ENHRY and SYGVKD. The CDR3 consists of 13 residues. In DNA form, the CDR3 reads TGTGCCATCAGTGAGAAAGTGGACAGGGACGGGGACTTC. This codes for CAISEKVDRDGDF.

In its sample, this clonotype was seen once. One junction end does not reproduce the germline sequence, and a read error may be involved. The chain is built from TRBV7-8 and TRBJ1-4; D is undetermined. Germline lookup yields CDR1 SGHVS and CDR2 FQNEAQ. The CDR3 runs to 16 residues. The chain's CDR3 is CASSLDPYATNEELFF. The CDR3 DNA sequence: TGTGCCAGCAGCTTAGATCCTTATGCAACTAATGAAGAACTGTTTTTT.

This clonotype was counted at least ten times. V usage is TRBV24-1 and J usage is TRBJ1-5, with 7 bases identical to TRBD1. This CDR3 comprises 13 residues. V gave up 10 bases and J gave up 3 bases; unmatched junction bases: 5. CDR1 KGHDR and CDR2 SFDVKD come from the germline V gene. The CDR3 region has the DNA TGTGCCACGGGACAGAACCACAATCAGCCCCAGCATTTT. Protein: CATGQNHNQPQHF.

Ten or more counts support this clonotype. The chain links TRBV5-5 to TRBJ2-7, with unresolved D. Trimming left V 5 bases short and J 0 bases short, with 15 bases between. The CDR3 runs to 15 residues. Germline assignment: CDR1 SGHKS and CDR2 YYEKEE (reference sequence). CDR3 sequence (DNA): TGTGCCAGCAGTGTCGGCGCACCCCTCTCCTACGAGCAGTACTTC. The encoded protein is CASSVGAPLSYEQYF.

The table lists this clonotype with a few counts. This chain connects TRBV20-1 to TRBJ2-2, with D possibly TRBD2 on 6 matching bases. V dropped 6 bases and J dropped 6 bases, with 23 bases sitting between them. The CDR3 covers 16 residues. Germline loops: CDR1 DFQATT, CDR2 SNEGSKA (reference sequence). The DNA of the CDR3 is TGCAGTGCCACGGGAGCGGAAGTTGAACAGGCCGGGGAGCTGTTTTTT. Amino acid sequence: CSATGAEVEQAGELFF.

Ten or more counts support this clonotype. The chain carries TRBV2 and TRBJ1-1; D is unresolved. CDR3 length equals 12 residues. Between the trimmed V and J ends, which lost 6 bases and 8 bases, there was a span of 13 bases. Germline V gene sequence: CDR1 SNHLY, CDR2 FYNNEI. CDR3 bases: TGTGCCAGCAGGAACGAAGGACGGGAAGCTTTCTTT. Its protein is CASRNEGREAFF.

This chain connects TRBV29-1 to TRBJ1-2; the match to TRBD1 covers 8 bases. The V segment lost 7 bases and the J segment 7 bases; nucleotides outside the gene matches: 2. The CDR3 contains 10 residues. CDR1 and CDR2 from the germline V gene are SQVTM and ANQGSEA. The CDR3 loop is CSATGGGYTF. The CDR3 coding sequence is TGCAGCGCTACAGGGGGTGGCTACACCTTC.

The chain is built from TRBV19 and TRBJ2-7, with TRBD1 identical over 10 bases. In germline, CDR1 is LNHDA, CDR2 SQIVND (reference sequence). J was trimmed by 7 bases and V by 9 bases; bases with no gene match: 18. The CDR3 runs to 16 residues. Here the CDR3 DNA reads TGTGCCAGCAGCCCCACCGGGACAGGGGTCTCTCGGGAGCAGTACTTC. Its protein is CASSPTGTGVSREQYF.

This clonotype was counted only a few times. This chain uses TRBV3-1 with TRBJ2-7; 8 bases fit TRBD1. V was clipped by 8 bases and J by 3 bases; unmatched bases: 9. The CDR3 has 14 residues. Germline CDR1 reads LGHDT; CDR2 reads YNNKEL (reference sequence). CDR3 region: CASGPGDRNYEQYF. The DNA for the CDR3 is TGTGCCAGCGGCCCAGGGGACAGGAACTACGAGCAGTACTTC.

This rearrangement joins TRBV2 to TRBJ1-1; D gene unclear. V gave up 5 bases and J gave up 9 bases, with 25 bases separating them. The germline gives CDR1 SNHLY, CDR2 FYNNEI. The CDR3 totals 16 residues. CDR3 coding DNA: TGTGCCAGCAGTTACTCACCCCGAGACACGGGAGGGAAAGCTTTCTTT. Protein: CASSYSPRDTGGKAFF.

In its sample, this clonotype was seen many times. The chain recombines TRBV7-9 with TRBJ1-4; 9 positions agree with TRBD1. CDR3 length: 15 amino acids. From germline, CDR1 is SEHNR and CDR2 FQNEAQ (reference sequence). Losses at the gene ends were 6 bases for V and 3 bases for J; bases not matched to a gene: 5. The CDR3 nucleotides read TGTGCCAGCAGATGGGGGACAGGGTCTAATGAAAAACTGTTTTTT. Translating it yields CASRWGTGSNEKLFF.

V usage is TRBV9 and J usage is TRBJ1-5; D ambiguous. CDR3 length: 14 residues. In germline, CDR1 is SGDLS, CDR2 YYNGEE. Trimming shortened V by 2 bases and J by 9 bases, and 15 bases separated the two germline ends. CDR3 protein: CASSVVSSGSPQHF. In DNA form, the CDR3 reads TGTGCCAGCAGCGTCGTAAGCTCTGGATCGCCCCAGCATTTT.